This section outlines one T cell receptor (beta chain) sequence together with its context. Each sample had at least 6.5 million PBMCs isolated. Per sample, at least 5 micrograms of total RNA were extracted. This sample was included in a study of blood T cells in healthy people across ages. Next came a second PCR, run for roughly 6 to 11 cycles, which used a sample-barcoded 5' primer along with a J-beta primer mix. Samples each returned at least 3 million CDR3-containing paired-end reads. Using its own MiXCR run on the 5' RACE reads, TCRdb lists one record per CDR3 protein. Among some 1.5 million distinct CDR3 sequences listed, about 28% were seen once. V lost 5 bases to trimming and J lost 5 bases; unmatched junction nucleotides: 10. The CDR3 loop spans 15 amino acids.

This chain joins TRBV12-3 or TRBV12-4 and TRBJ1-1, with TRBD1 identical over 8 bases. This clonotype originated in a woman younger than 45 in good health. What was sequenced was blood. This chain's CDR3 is CASSPGRQGWTEAFF. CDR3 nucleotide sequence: TGTGCCAGCAGTCCAGGTAGACAGGGGTGGACTGAAGCTTTCTTT.